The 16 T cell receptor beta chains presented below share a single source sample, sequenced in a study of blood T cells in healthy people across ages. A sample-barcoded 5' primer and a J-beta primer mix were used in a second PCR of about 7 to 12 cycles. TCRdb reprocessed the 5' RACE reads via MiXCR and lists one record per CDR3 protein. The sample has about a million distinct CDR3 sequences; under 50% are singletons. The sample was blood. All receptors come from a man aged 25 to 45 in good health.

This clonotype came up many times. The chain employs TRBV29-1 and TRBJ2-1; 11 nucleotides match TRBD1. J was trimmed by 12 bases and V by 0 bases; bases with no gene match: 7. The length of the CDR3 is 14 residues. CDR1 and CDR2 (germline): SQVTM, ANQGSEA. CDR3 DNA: TGCAGCGTTGAAGAACCGGACAGGGGGCAAGCGCAGTTCTTC. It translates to CSVEEPDRGQAQFF.

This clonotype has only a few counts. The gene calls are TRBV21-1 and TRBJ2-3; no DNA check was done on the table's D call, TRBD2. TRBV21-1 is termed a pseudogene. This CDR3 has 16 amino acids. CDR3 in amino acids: CASRTGTSGSTDTQYF. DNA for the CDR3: TGTGCCAGCAGAACCGGGACTAGCGGTAGCACAGATACGCAGTATTTT.

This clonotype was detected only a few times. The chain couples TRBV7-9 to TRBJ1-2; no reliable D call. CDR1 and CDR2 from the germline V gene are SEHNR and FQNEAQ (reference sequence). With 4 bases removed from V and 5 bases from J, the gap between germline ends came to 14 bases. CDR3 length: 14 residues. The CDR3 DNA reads TGTGCCAGCAGCTCTTTCCGGGAGAATTATGGCTACACCTTC. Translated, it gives CASSSFRENYGYTF.

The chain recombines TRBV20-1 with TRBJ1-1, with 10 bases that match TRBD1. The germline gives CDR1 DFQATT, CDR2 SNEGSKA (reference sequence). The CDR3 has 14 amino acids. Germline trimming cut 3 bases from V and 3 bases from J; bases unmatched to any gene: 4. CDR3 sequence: CSARAGTGDTEAFF. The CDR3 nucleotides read TGCAGTGCTAGGGCCGGGACAGGGGACACTGAAGCTTTCTTT.

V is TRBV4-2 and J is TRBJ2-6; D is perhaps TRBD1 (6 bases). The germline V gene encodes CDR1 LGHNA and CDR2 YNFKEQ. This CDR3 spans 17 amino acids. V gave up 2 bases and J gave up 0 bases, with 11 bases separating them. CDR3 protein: CASSQSGVGSGANVLTF. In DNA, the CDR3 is TGTGCCAGCAGCCAATCAGGGGTGGGCTCTGGGGCCAACGTCCTGACTTTC.

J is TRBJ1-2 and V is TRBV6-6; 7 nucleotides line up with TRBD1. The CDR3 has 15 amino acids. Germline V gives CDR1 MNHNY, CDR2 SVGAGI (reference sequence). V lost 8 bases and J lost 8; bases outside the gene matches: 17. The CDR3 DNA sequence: TGTGCCAGCTATACCGGAGGACAGGACTTTTTCGGCTACACCTTC. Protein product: CASYTGGQDFFGYTF.

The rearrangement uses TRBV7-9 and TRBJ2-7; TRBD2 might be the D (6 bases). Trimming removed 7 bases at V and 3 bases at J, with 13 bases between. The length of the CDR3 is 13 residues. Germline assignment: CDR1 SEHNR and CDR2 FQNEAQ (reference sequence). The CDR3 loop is CASKAGGGYEQYF. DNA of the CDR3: TGTGCCAGCAAGGCTGGGGGAGGCTACGAGCAGTACTTC. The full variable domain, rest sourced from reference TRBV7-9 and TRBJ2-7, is DTGVSQNPRHKITKRGQNVTFRCDPISEHNRLYWYRQTLGQGPEFLTYFQNEAQLEKSRLLSDRFSAERPKGSFSTLEIQRTEQGDSAMYLCASKAGGGYEQYFGPGTRLTVT.

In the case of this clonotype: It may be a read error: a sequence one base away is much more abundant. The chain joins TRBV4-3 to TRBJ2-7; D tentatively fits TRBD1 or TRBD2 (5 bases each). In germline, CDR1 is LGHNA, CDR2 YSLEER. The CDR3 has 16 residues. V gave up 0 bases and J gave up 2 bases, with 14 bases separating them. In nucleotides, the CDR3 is TGCGCCAGCAGCCAAGACACTACTGGGGGAACCTACGAGCAGTACTTC. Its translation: CASSQDTTGGTYEQYF.

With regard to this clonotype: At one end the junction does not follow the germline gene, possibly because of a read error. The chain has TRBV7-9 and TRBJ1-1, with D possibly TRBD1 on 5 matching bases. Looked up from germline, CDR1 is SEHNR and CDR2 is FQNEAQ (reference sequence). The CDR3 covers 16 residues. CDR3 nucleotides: TGTGTCAGCAGCCCAGAGACCGGGACCGGGAACACTGAAGCTTTCTTT. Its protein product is CVSSPETGTGNTEAFF.

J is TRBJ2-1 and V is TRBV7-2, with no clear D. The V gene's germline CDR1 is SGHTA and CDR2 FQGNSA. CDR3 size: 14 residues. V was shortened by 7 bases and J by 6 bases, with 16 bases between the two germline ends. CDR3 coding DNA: TGTGCCAGCACCTTTTTCCACGATTCCAATGAGCAGTTCTTC. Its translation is CASTFFHDSNEQFF. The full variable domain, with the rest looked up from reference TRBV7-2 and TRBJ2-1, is GAGVSQSPSNKVTEKGKDVELRCDPISGHTALYWYRQSLGQGLEFLIYFQGNSAPDKSGLPSDRFSAERTGGSVSTLTIQRTQQEDSAVYLCASTFFHDSNEQFFGPGTRLTVL.

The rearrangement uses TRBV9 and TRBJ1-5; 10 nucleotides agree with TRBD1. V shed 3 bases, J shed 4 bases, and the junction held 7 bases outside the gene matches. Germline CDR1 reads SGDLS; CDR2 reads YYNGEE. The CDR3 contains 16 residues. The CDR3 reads CASSEGGQGLNQPQHF. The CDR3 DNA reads TGTGCCAGCAGCGAGGGGGGACAGGGGCTTAATCAGCCCCAGCATTTT.

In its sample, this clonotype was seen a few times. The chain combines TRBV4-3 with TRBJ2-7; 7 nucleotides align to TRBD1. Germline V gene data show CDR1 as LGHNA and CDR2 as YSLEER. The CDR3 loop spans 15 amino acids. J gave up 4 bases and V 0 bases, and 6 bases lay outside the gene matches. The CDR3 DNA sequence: TGCGCCAGCAGCCAAGAAGGACAGGACCCGTACGAGCAGTACTTC. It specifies CASSQEGQDPYEQYF.

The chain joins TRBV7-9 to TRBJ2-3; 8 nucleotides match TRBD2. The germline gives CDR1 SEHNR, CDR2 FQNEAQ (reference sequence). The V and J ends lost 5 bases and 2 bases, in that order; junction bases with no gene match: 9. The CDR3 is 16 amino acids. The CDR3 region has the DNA TGTGCCAGCAGCCGAGGACGGGGGGGAGACACAGATACGCAGTATTTT. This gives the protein CASSRGRGGDTDTQYF.

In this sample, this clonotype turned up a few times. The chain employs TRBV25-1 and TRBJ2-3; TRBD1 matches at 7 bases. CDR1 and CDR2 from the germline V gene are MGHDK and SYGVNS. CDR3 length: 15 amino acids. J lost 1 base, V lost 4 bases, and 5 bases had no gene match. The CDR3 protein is CASSGQGVGTDTQYF. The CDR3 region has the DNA TGTGCCAGCAGTGGCCAGGGGGTAGGCACAGATACGCAGTATTTT.

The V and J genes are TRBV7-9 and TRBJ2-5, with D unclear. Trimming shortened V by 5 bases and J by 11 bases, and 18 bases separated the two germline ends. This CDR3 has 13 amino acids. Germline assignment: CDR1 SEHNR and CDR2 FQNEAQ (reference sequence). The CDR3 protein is CASSLTGTNEQYF. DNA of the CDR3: TGTGCCAGCAGCCTCACTGGTACCAATGAGCAGTACTTC.

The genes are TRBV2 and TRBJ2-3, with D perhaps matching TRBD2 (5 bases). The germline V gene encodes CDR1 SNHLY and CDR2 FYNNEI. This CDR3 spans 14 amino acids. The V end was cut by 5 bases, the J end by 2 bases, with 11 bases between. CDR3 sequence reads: CASSRSGFTDTQYF. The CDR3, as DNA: TGTGCCAGCAGTCGAAGCGGATTCACAGATACGCAGTATTTT.